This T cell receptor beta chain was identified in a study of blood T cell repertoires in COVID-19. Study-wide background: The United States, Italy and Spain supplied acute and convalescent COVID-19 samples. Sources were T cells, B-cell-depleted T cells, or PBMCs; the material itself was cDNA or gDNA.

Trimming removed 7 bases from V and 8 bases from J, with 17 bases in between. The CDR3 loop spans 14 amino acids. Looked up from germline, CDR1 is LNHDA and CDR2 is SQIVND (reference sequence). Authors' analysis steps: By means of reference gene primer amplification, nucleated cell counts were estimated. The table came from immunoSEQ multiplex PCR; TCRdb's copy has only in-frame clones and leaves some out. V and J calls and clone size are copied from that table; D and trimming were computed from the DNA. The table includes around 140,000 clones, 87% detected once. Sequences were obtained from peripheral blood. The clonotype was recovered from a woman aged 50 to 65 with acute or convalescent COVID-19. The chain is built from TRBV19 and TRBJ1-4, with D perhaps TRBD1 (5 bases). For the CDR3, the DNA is TGTGCCAGTAAGTCGGCGGGGGATGGAGAAAAACTGTTTTTT. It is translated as CASKSAGDGEKLFF. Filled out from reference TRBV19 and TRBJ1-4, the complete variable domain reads DGGITQSPKYLFRKEGQNVTLSCEQNLNHDAMYWYRQDPGQGLRLIYYSQIVNDFQKGDIAEGYSVSREKKESFPLTVTSAQKNPTAFYLCASKSAGDGEKLFFGSGTQLSVL.